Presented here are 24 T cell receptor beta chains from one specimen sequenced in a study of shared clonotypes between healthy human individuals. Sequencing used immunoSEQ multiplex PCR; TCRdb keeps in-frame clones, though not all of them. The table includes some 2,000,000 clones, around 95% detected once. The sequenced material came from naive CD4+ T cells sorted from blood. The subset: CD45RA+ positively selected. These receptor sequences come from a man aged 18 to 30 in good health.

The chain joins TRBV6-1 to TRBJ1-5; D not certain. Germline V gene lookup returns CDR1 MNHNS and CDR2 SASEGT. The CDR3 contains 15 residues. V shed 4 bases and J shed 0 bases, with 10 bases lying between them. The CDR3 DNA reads TGTGCCAGCAGTGTAGAGGTGTTTAGCAATCAGCCCCAGCATTTT. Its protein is CASSVEVFSNQPQHF.

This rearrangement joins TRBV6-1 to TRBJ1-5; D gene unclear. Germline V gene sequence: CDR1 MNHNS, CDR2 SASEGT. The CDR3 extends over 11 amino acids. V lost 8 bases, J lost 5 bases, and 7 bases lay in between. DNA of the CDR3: TGTGCCAGCCAGAAAGATCAGCCCCAGCATTTT. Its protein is CASQKDQPQHF.

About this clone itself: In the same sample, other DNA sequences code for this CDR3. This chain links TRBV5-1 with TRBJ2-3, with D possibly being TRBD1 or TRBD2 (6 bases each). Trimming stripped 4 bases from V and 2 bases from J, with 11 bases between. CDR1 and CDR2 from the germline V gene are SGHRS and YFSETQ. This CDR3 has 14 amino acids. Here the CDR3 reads CASSLGGSTDTQYF. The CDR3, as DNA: TGCGCCAGCAGCCTCGGGGGCTCCACAGATACGCAGTATTTT.

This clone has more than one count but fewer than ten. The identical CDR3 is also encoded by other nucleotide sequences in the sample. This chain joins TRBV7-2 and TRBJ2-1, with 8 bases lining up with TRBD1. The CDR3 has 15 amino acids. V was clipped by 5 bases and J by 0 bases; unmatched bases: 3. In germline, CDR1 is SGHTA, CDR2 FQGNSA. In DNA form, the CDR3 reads TGTGCCAGCAGCCAAGACAGGGGCTCCTACAATGAGCAGTTCTTC. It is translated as CASSQDRGSYNEQFF.

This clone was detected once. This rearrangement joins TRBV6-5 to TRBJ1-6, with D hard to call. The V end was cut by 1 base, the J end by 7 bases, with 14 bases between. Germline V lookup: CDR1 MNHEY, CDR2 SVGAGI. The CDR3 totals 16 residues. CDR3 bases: TGTGCCAGCAGTTACTTACCGGGCAGCGGCAATTCACCCCTCCACTTT. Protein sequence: CASSYLPGSGNSPLHF.

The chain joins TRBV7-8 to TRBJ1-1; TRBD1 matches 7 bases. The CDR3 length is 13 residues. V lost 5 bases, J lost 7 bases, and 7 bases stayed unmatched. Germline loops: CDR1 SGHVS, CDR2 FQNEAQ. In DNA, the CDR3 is TGTGCCAGCAGCCCCGGGACAGAGTTTGAAGCTTTCTTT. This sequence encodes CASSPGTEFEAFF.

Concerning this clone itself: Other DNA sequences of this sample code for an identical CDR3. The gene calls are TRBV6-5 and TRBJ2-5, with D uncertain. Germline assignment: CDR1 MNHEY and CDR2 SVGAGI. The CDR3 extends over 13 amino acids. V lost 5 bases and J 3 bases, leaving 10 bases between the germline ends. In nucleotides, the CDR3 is TGTGCCAGCAGTCGGACCGGAGAAGAGACCCAGTACTTC. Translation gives CASSRTGEETQYF.

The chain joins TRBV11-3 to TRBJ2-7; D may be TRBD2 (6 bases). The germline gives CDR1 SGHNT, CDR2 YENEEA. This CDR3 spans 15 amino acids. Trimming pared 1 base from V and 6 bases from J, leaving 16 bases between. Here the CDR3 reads CASSLGPEGSIEQYF. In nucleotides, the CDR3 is TGTGCCAGCAGCTTAGGGCCGGAGGGGTCGATCGAGCAGTACTTC.

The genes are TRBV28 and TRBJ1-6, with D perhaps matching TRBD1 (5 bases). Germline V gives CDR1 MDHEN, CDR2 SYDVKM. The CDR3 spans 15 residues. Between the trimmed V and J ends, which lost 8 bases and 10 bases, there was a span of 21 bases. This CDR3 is CASAQIQGFNSPLHF. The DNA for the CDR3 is TGTGCCAGCGCCCAAATTCAGGGTTTCAACTCACCCCTCCACTTT.

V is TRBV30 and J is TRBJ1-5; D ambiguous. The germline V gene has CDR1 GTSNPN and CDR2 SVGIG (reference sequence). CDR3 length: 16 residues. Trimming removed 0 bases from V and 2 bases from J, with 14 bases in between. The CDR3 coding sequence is TGTGCCTGGAGTGTAGCGGGGTATCAGGGCAATCAGCCCCAGCATTTT. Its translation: CAWSVAGYQGNQPQHF.

The CDR3 nucleotides are TGCGCCAGCAGTACGCGGCGTAACAATGAGCAGTTCTTC. It translates to CASSTRRNNEQFF. The V gene is TRBV10-1, the J gene TRBJ2-1; no clear D. This CDR3 has 13 residues. Trimming removed 5 bases from V and 5 bases from J, with 10 bases in between. The germline V gene has CDR1 WNHNN and CDR2 SYGVQD (reference sequence).

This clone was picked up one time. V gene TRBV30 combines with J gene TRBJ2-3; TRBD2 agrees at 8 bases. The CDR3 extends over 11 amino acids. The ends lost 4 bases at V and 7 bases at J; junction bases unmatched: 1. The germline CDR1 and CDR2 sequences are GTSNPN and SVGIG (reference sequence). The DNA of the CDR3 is TGTGCCTGGAATAGCGGGAATACGCAGTATTTT. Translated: CAWNSGNTQYF.

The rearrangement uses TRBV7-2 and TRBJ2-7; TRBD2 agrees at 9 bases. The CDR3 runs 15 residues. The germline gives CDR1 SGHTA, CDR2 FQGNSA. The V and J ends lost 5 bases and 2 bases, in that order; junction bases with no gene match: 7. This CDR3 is CASSTISGGAYEQYF. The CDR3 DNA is TGTGCCAGCAGCACCATTAGCGGGGGCGCCTACGAGCAGTACTTC.

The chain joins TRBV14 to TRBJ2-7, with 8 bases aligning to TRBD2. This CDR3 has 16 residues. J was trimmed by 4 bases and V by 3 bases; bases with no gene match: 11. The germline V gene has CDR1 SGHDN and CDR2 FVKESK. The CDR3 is CASSQTTGTRLYEQYF. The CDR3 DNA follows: TGTGCCAGCAGCCAGACAACCGGGACTAGACTATACGAGCAGTACTTC.

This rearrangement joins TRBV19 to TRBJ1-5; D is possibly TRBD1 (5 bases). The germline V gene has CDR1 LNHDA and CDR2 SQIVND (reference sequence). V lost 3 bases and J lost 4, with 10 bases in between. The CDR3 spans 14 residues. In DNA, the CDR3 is TGTGCCAGTAGTATCGGGGCTGCGAATCAGCCCCAGCATTTT. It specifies CASSIGAANQPQHF.

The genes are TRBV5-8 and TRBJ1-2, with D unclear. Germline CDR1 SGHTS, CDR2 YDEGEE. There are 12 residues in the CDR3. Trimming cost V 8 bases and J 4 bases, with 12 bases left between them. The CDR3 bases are TGTGCCAGGGCGGCCTTCCGCTATGGCTACACCTTC. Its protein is CARAAFRYGYTF.

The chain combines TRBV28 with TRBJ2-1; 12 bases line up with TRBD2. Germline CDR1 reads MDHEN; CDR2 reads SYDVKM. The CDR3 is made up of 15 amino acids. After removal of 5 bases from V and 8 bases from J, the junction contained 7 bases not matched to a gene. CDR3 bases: TGTGCCAGCAGTCCGACTAGCGGGGGAAGAGATGAGCAGTTCTTC. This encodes CASSPTSGGRDEQFF.

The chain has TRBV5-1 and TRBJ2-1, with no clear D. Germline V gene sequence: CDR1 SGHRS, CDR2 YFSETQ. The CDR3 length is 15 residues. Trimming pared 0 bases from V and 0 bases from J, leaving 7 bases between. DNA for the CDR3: TGCGCCAGCAGCTTGGGACTCGTCTCCTACAATGAGCAGTTCTTC. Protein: CASSLGLVSYNEQFF.

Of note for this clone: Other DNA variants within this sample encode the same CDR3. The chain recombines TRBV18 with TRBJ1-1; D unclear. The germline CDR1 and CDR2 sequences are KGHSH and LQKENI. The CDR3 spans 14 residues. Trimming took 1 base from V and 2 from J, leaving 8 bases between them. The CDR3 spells CASSPRQDNTEAFF. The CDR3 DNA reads TGTGCCAGCTCACCACGGCAGGACAACACTGAAGCTTTCTTT.

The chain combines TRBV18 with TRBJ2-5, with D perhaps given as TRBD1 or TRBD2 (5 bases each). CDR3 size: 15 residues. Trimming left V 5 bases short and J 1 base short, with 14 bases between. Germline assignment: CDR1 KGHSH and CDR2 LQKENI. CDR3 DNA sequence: TGTGCCAGCTCAACGAGGGTCGGGGCCCAAGAGACCCAGTACTTC. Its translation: CASSTRVGAQETQYF.

The CDR3 nucleotides read TGCGCCAGCAGCCAAGCTAGCGGGGGGGCAAATGAGCAGTTCTTC. Translating gives CASSQASGGANEQFF. The V call is TRBV4-1, the J call TRBJ2-1, with 12 bases aligning to TRBD2. The germline CDR1 and CDR2 sequences are MGHRA and YSYEKL. This CDR3 is 15 amino acids long. V lost 1 base and J lost 7; bases outside the gene matches: 2.

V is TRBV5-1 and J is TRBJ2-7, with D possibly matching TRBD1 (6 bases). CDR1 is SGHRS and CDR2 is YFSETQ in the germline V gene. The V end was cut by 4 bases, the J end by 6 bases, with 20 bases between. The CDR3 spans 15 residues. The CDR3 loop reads CASSPSGTPGSEQYF. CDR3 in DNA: TGCGCCAGCAGCCCGTCAGGGACACCAGGCTCCGAGCAGTACTTC. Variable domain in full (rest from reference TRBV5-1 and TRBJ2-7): KAGVTQTPRYLIKTRGQQVTLSCSPISGHRSVSWYQQTPGQGLQFLFEYFSETQRNKGNFPGRFSGRQFSNSRSEMNVSTLELGDSALYLCASSPSGTPGSEQYFGPGTRLTVT.

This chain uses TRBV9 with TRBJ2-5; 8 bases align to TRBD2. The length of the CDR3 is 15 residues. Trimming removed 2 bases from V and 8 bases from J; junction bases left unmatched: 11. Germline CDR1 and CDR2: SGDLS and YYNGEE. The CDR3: CASSVGSGGHTTQYF. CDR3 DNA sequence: TGTGCCAGCAGCGTTGGAAGCGGGGGACATACAACCCAGTACTTC. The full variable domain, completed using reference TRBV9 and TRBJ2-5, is DSGVTQTPKHLITATGQRVTLRCSPRSGDLSVYWYQQSLDQGLQFLIQYYNGEERAKGNILERFSAQQFPDLHSELNLSSLELGDSALYFCASSVGSGGHTTQYFGPGTRLLVL.

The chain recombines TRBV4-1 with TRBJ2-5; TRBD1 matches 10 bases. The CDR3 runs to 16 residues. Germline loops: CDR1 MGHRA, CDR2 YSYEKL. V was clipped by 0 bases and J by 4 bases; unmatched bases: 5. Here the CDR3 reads CASSQDGTGVLETQYF. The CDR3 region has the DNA TGCGCCAGCAGCCAAGATGGGACAGGGGTATTAGAGACCCAGTACTTC.